This T cell receptor beta chain was identified in a study of shared clonotypes between healthy human individuals. Points from the study as a whole: Approximately 4.5% was the fraction of naive CD4 clonotypes found shared across a few donors.

The protocol was immunoSEQ multiplex PCR, while the TCRdb copy is restricted to in-frame clones and leaves out a portion. The data hold about 2 million clones, with roughly 95% observed a single time. CD45RO-negative, CCR7-selected cells formed the naive CD8 fraction, which excluded terminally differentiated effector memory CD45RA+ cells. CDR3 length equals 15 residues. The germline V gene encodes CDR1 WSHSY and CDR2 SAAADI. The germline V and J ends were trimmed by 5 bases and 2 bases, with 14 bases remaining between them. This clone was recorded once. Its specificity is not known. The chain carries TRBV10-2 and TRBJ2-3, with a tentative D call TRBD2 (6 bases). This clonotype was sampled from a man aged 18 to 30 in good health. Sequenced material: naive CD8+ T cells sorted from blood. This CDR3 is CASSPTGGVTDTQYF. DNA of the CDR3: TGCGCCAGCAGTCCTACCGGGGGAGTCACAGATACGCAGTATTTT.